This T cell receptor (beta chain) appears in the sequencing data of a study of human T cells and chemical hapten exposure. The study, taken as a whole, reports: TCRs above 1 in 1000 frequency stayed constant with DPC sensitization. The study found that PT1 expanded TCR counts correlated positively with patch test score.

Trimming took off 5 bases at V and 5 bases at J, with 9 bases between the two ends. The CDR3 length is 12 residues. Looked up from germline, CDR1 is SGHTA and CDR2 is FQGNSA. About this clonotype itself: No antigen is known for it.

TCRdb itself ran the RACE reads through MiXCR, one entry per CDR3 protein. The sample has fewer than 95,000 distinct CDR3 sequences, 10% to 13% seen once. Time point given: patch test 1, 2 weeks after DPC sensitization. The treatment: therapeutic diphenylcyclopropenone sensitization with weekly scalp DPC. The chain carries TRBV7-2 and TRBJ1-1, with unresolved D. Sequences were derived from whole blood, sampled in connection with sensitization to the hapten diphenylcyclopropenone (DPC). This clonotype was sampled from a man between 35 and 55 years old with alopecia areata. Some clones in this sample may be carry-over from other donors' samples. The CDR3 sequence: CASSLQTTEAFF. CDR3 DNA sequence: TGTGCCAGCAGCCTCCAGACGACTGAAGCTTTCTTT.